Shown below are 9 T cell receptor beta chains from a single sample sequenced in a study of blood T cell repertoires in COVID-19. TCRdb's table, derived via immunoSEQ multiplex PCR, lists solely in-frame clones and lacks some. The table includes some 250,000 clones, more than 75% detected once. Sequenced input: peripheral blood. Source of these receptors: a woman aged 40 to 50 who had recovered from COVID-19.

The CDR3 DNA reads TGTGCCAGCAGCCCGGGGGGAGAGAGGGCTAACTATGGCTACACCTTC. Protein sequence: CASSPGGERANYGYTF. The chain is built from TRBV7-2 and TRBJ1-2, with D perhaps TRBD1 (5 bases). Per the germline V gene, CDR1 is SGHTA and CDR2 is FQGNSA. The CDR3 runs to 16 residues. The ends were cut back, 5 bases at V and 0 bases at J, with 16 bases in the middle.

Only one count was recorded for this clone. The genes are TRBV18 and TRBJ1-4; D unresolved. The germline V and J ends were trimmed by 0 bases and 8 bases, with 13 bases remaining between them. Germline V lookup: CDR1 KGHSH, CDR2 LQKENI. The CDR3 has 15 residues. CDR3 sequence: CASSPPSGVREKLFF. The CDR3 DNA reads TGTGCCAGCTCACCACCGTCCGGGGTGAGGGAAAAACTGTTTTTT.

This clone was detected only a few times. The rearrangement uses TRBV11-2 and TRBJ2-7; perhaps TRBD2 as D (5 bases). This CDR3 contains 16 residues. Germline CDR1 is SGHAT and CDR2 is FQNNGV. Trimming took off 3 bases at V and 3 bases at J, with 18 bases between the two ends. The DNA for the CDR3 is TGTGCCAGCAGCTTCCGGGTCCGGGTAGGGAGCTACGAGCAGTACTTC. This sequence encodes CASSFRVRVGSYEQYF.

The chain combines TRBV27 with TRBJ1-2, with TRBD1 identical over 7 bases. Looked up from germline, CDR1 is MNHEY and CDR2 is SMNVEV (reference sequence). V lost 6 bases to trimming and J lost 8 bases; unmatched junction nucleotides: 6. The CDR3 has 12 residues. Written as DNA, the CDR3 is TGTGCCAGCAGCGTCCAGGGGGGCGGCTACACCTTC. Translated: CASSVQGGGYTF.

This clone has only one observation. The same CDR3 also results from other DNA sequences found in this sample. Written as DNA, the CDR3 is TGCGCCAGCAGCTTGGGGGCGGACAGCTACTCTGGGGCCAACGTCCTGACTTTC. Its translation: CASSLGADSYSGANVLTF. This sequence joins TRBV5-1 and TRBJ2-6; TRBD1 is a possible D gene (6 bases). The CDR3 runs 18 residues. V gave up 0 bases and J gave up 0 bases, with 13 bases separating them. Germline V lookup: CDR1 SGHRS, CDR2 YFSETQ.

The chain is built from TRBV27 and TRBJ1-2; D possibly corresponds to TRBD1 (5 bases). CDR3 length: 13 residues. The germline V gene has CDR1 MNHEY and CDR2 SMNVEV (reference sequence). The V gene lost 2 bases and the J gene lost 4 bases, with 8 bases spanning the gap. This CDR3 is CASSLRGGYGYTF. CDR3 bases: TGTGCCAGCAGTTTAAGGGGTGGCTATGGCTACACCTTC.

The chain recombines TRBV7-9 with TRBJ1-2; no firm D call. Trimming removed 0 bases at V and 8 bases at J, with 16 bases between. Germline CDR1 reads SEHNR; CDR2 reads FQNEAQ (reference sequence). CDR3 size: 15 residues. CDR3 sequence: CASSLAGRVPGGYTF. The DNA for the CDR3 is TGTGCCAGCAGCTTAGCAGGACGGGTACCGGGGGGCTACACCTTC.

This clone has just a few counts. V usage is TRBV16 and J usage is TRBJ1-5, with D possibly TRBD1 on 5 matching bases. V lost 0 bases and J 7 bases, leaving 10 bases between the germline ends. Per germline, CDR1 KGHSY and CDR2 FQNENV. The CDR3 extends over 14 amino acids. The CDR3 coding sequence is TGTGCCAGCAGCCAATCTCCCGGGGGACAGCCCCAGCATTTT. Translating gives CASSQSPGGQPQHF.

The chain is built from TRBV27 and TRBJ1-2; maybe TRBD1 (6 bases). Trimming cost V 4 bases and J 7 bases, with 19 bases left between them. CDR1 is MNHEY, CDR2 SMNVEV, per germline (reference sequence). This CDR3 has 15 residues. The CDR3 DNA is TGTGCCAGCAGTTCCCGGAAGATCCCCAGGGGTGGCTACACCTTC. It encodes CASSSRKIPRGGYTF.